The 18 T cell receptor beta chains reported below all come from one sample, sequenced in a study of blood T cell repertoires in COVID-19. Clones were read by immunoSEQ multiplex PCR, and TCRdb kept only the in-frame ones, dropping some. The table shows roughly 86,000 clones, with roughly four fifths occurring only once. Sequencing used peripheral blood. Every receptor here comes from a woman in her 70s with acute or convalescent COVID-19.

Relative to its sample, this clone is medium-sized. The CDR3 sequence: CAWNSGTENRFGYTF. The CDR3 region has the DNA TGTGCCTGGAACTCCGGGACAGAGAACCGTTTTGGCTACACCTTC. This chain joins TRBV30 and TRBJ1-2, with TRBD1 identical over 7 bases. The CDR3 is 15 residues long. CDR1 is GTSNPN and CDR2 is SVGIG in the germline V gene (reference sequence). J was trimmed by 7 bases and V by 4 bases; bases with no gene match: 15.

The chain combines TRBV6-5 with TRBJ1-1; D gene uncertain. The germline V and J ends were trimmed by 6 bases and 5 bases, with 16 bases remaining between them. Per the germline V gene, CDR1 is MNHEY and CDR2 is SVGAGI. This CDR3 comprises 14 residues. The CDR3 is CASRPTLTLTEAFF. In nucleotides, the CDR3 is TGTGCCAGCAGGCCGACCCTGACATTGACTGAAGCTTTCTTT.

A single count supports this clone. The chain is built from TRBV11-3 and TRBJ2-1; 7 bases match TRBD2. Looked up from germline, CDR1 is SGHNT and CDR2 is YENEEA. This CDR3 is built from 15 residues. The V and J ends lost 7 bases and 0 bases, in that order; junction bases with no gene match: 6. CDR3 nucleotides: TGTGCCAGCAATGGGGGAGGGGTCTCCTACAATGAGCAGTTCTTC. As protein: CASNGGGVSYNEQFF.

This chain links TRBV7-3 with TRBJ1-2, with D maybe TRBD1 (5 bases). V was trimmed by 5 bases and J by 2 bases, leaving 12 bases between them. The CDR3 loop spans 14 amino acids. Germline V gene data show CDR1 as SGHTA and CDR2 as FQGTGA. CDR3 residues: CASSLRQSNYGYTF. The CDR3 nucleotides are TGTGCCAGCAGCCTTCGACAGTCAAACTATGGCTACACCTTC.

The chain is built from TRBV6-2 or TRBV6-3 and TRBJ2-7; the match to TRBD2 covers 8 bases. Per the germline V gene, CDR1 is MNHEY and CDR2 is SVGEGT. CDR3 length equals 15 residues. With 6 bases clipped from V and 5 bases from J, the junction kept 12 bases outside the gene matches. This CDR3 reads CASSSPPRGEDEQYF. CDR3 sequence (DNA): TGTGCCAGCAGCTCCCCACCGCGGGGGGAAGACGAGCAGTACTTC.

Of note for this clone: Other DNA sequences in the same sample also yield this CDR3. The rearrangement uses TRBV5-1 and TRBJ2-2; the D is unclear. Germline CDR1 is SGHRS and CDR2 is YFSETQ. The CDR3 is 14 residues long. The V end lost 4 bases, the J end lost 4 bases, and 11 bases lay between the germline ends. The CDR3 protein is CASSLGASTGELFF. The CDR3 bases are TGCGCCAGCAGCCTAGGCGCGAGCACCGGGGAGCTGTTTTTT.

J is TRBJ1-2 and V is TRBV30; 8 bases match TRBD1. CDR1 and CDR2 (germline): GTSNPN, SVGIG (reference sequence). The CDR3 loop spans 12 amino acids. With 4 bases clipped from V and 4 bases from J, the junction kept 2 bases outside the gene matches. CDR3 sequence reads: CAWNDRGYGYTF. CDR3 nucleotides: TGTGCCTGGAATGACAGGGGCTATGGCTACACCTTC.

V and J are TRBV14 and TRBJ1-1; D may be TRBD1 (5 bases). Trimming cost V 4 bases and J 1 base, with 16 bases left between them. The CDR3 contains 16 residues. Germline V CDR1 and CDR2: SGHDN, FVKESK. The CDR3 spells CASSPFGRGENTEAFF. DNA of the CDR3: TGTGCCAGCAGCCCCTTCGGACGGGGGGAGAACACTGAAGCTTTCTTT.

The chain combines TRBV18 with TRBJ1-1; TRBD1 agrees at 7 bases. Germline CDR1 and CDR2: KGHSH and LQKENI. The CDR3 length is 13 residues. With V trimmed by 8 bases and J by 1 base, 4 bases remained unmatched. The CDR3 DNA reads TGTGCCAGCCGACAGGGTGGGAACACTGAAGCTTTCTTT. Translating gives CASRQGGNTEAFF.

The chain uses TRBV5-1 and TRBJ2-1, with D possibly matching TRBD2 (5 bases). The CDR3 runs 16 residues. The ends were cut back, 0 bases at V and 3 bases at J, with 13 bases in the middle. Germline V gene sequence: CDR1 SGHRS, CDR2 YFSETQ. The CDR3 sequence is CASSLGGAVVYNEQFF. CDR3 nucleotides: TGCGCCAGCAGCTTGGGGGGAGCCGTCGTCTACAATGAGCAGTTCTTC.

The chain carries TRBV3-1 (or the pseudogene TRBV3-2) and TRBJ1-4; D remains unclear. The CDR3 runs to 15 residues. The V gene's germline CDR1 is LGHDT and CDR2 YNNKEL (reference sequence). V was cut by 2 bases and J by 8 bases, with 15 bases left in between. As DNA, the CDR3 is TGTGCCAGCAGCCAACCCCCGCCAGGTGTGGAAAAACTGTTTTTT. Translating it yields CASSQPPPGVEKLFF.

This clone was seen a few times. V is TRBV27 and J is TRBJ2-1; D is uncertain. Germline V gene lookup returns CDR1 MNHEY and CDR2 SMNVEV (reference sequence). This CDR3 spans 15 amino acids. Trimming shortened V by 0 bases and J by 4 bases, and 10 bases separated the two germline ends. CDR3 protein: CASSLSLSDYNEQFF. The CDR3 nucleotides are TGTGCCAGCAGTTTATCACTATCAGATTACAATGAGCAGTTCTTC.

This chain links TRBV18 with TRBJ2-1; 10 bases are a match to TRBD2. This CDR3 contains 14 residues. V was clipped by 1 base and J by 8 bases; unmatched bases: 2. Germline loops: CDR1 KGHSH, CDR2 LQKENI. The chain's CDR3 is CASSPQAGGYEQFF. The CDR3 DNA is TGTGCCAGCTCACCACAAGCGGGGGGGTATGAGCAGTTCTTC.

This clone was counted between two and nine times. This chain joins TRBV12-3 or TRBV12-4 and TRBJ1-2; TRBD1 matches at 9 bases. The CDR3 loop spans 13 amino acids. With 5 bases clipped from V and 8 bases from J, the junction kept 6 bases outside the gene matches. CDR3 bases: TGTGCCAGCAGTGACAACAGGGGGCTAGGCTACACCTTC. Residues: CASSDNRGLGYTF.

The chain joins TRBV30 to TRBJ1-2; D might be TRBD1 (5 bases). CDR1 GTSNPN and CDR2 SVGIG come from the germline V gene (reference sequence). This CDR3 has 14 amino acids. Trimming pared 8 bases from V and 3 bases from J, leaving 19 bases between. The CDR3 loop reads CALASGGTYYGYTF. The CDR3 nucleotides read TGTGCCCTGGCCTCGGGAGGGACTTACTATGGCTACACCTTC.

The V and J genes are TRBV11-3 and TRBJ1-3, with no clear D. The CDR3 is 13 amino acids. Germline V gene lookup returns CDR1 SGHNT and CDR2 YENEEA. Trimming cost V 1 base and J 4 bases, with 5 bases left between them. The CDR3 loop reads CASSLGAGNTIYF. CDR3 DNA: TGTGCCAGCAGCTTAGGGGCCGGAAACACCATATATTTT.

The V and J genes are TRBV11-2 and TRBJ2-5; tentative D call: TRBD2 (5 bases). This CDR3 spans 15 amino acids. Germline values: CDR1 SGHAT, CDR2 FQNNGV. The V and J ends lost 1 base and 5 bases respectively, with 14 bases between them. As DNA, the CDR3 is TGTGCCAGCAGCTTAGGGTGGCTAGCTGAGGAGACCCAGTACTTC. Protein product: CASSLGWLAEETQYF.

CDR3: CAWSMDSENTDTQYF. The CDR3, as DNA: TGTGCCTGGAGTATGGACTCCGAAAACACAGATACGCAGTATTTT. The chain uses TRBV30 and TRBJ2-3, with D possibly TRBD2 on 5 matching bases. Between the trimmed V and J ends, which lost 2 bases and 2 bases, there was a span of 14 bases. The CDR3 sequence is 15 residues long. The germline V gene has CDR1 GTSNPN and CDR2 SVGIG (reference sequence).